What follows are 15 T cell receptor beta chains derived from one specimen sequenced in a study of shared clonotypes between healthy human individuals. Measured with immunoSEQ multiplex PCR; TCRdb has only the in-frame clones, and not every one. The sample records around 510,000 clones, about 96% being singletons. The sequencing input was naive CD4+ T cells sorted from blood. Indicated subset: CD45RA+ positively selected. These receptors all stem from a woman under 40 in good health.

The V and J genes are TRBV28 and TRBJ1-2; no clear D gene. This CDR3 region has 12 residues. The germline V gene encodes CDR1 MDHEN and CDR2 SYDVKM. V lost 2 bases and J 7 bases, leaving 8 bases between the germline ends. The CDR3: CASSLSGSGYTF. The CDR3 nucleotides are TGTGCCAGCAGTTTAAGTGGTTCTGGCTACACCTTC.

CDR3 DNA: TGTGCCAGCAGCTTAGAGGGGAAGGCCAAAAACATTCAGTACTTC. It yields the protein CASSLEGKAKNIQYF. The rearrangement uses TRBV5-8 and TRBJ2-4; either TRBD1 or TRBD2 may fit D (5 bases each). Germline CDR1 SGHTS, CDR2 YDEGEE. V gave up 2 bases and J gave up 1 base, with 10 bases separating them. The CDR3 totals 15 residues. Full variable domain (missing parts from reference TRBV5-8 and TRBJ2-4): EAGVTQSPTHLIKTRGQQATLRCSPISGHTSVYWYQQALGLGLQFLLWYDEGEERNRGNFPPRFSGRQFPNYSSELNVNALELEDSALYLCASSLEGKAKNIQYFGAGTRLSVL.

The DNA of the CDR3 is TGTGCCAGCAGGGGAACAGGGGTTTCGTACGAGCAGTACTTC. Translated: CASRGTGVSYEQYF. The chain has TRBV2 and TRBJ2-7, with 7 positions matching TRBD1. Trimming at V came to 6 bases and at J to 4 bases, leaving 9 bases not matched to a gene. This CDR3 comprises 14 residues. Germline V gives CDR1 SNHLY, CDR2 FYNNEI.

The chain is built from TRBV15 and TRBJ2-5; no reliable D call. The CDR3 runs to 11 residues. CDR1 and CDR2 from the germline V gene are LNHNV and YYDKDF (reference sequence). The ends were cut back, 1 base at V and 4 bases at J, with 1 base in the middle. The DNA for the CDR3 is TGTGCCACCAGCAGAGGAGAGACCCAGTACTTC. Translated: CATSRGETQYF.

V and J are TRBV6-4 and TRBJ2-7; TRBD1 matches at 9 bases. The CDR3 consists of 19 residues. Germline-derived CDR1 and CDR2 are MRHNA and SNTAGT. The ends lost 1 base at V and 5 bases at J; junction bases unmatched: 18. The CDR3 region is CASSDFYLGGTGNFHEQYF. For the CDR3, the DNA is TGTGCCAGCAGTGACTTTTACCTGGGTGGGACAGGGAATTTTCACGAGCAGTACTTC.

The chain carries TRBV30 and TRBJ1-5; no clear D. Germline CDR1 GTSNPN, CDR2 SVGIG (reference sequence). V lost 0 bases and J 5 bases, leaving 8 bases between the germline ends. The CDR3 runs 13 residues. The CDR3 loop is CAWSVGIDQPQHF. In nucleotides, the CDR3 is TGTGCCTGGAGTGTAGGGATCGATCAGCCCCAGCATTTT.

Written as DNA, the CDR3 is TGCGCCAGCAGCCACTACCGAGCGGGGGACGAGCAGTACTTC. Translation gives CASSHYRAGDEQYF. The gene calls are TRBV10-1 and TRBJ2-7; TRBD2 aligns across 8 bases. The CDR3 has 14 amino acids. Per germline, CDR1 WNHNN and CDR2 SYGVQD (reference sequence). Trimming removed 6 bases from V and 5 bases from J; junction bases left unmatched: 9.

This chain uses TRBV28 with TRBJ1-2; 7 bases fit TRBD1. CDR3 size: 13 residues. Looked up from germline, CDR1 is MDHEN and CDR2 is SYDVKM. With 5 bases clipped from V and 3 bases from J, the junction kept 3 bases outside the gene matches. The chain's CDR3 is CASSGGTDYGYTF. The CDR3, as DNA: TGTGCCAGCAGTGGTGGGACAGACTATGGCTACACCTTC.

The V gene is TRBV28, the J gene TRBJ1-5; 12 bases map to TRBD1. Germline CDR1 and CDR2: MDHEN and SYDVKM. The CDR3 has 17 amino acids. J lost 6 bases, V lost 2 bases, and 8 bases had no gene match. CDR3: CASSLIRDRGQGQPQHF. Written as DNA, the CDR3 is TGTGCCAGCAGTTTAATCCGGGACAGGGGGCAGGGTCAGCCCCAGCATTTT.

The chain recombines TRBV28 with TRBJ1-2; a weak D match, TRBD1 (5 bases). V was clipped by 2 bases and J by 8 bases, with 12 bases between them. Per the germline V gene, CDR1 is MDHEN and CDR2 is SYDVKM. This CDR3 contains 13 residues. DNA of the CDR3: TGTGCCAGCAGTTTAACAGGCCGGGGAGGCTACACCTTC. Translated, it gives CASSLTGRGGYTF.

V gene TRBV5-6 combines with J gene TRBJ2-4, with 7 bases identical to TRBD2. The CDR3 spans 17 residues. CDR1 SGHDT and CDR2 YYEEEE come from the germline V gene. V lost 1 base to trimming and J lost 8 bases; unmatched junction nucleotides: 15. CDR3 sequence reads: CASSLFAGGRGFDIQYF. The CDR3 coding sequence is TGTGCCAGCAGCTTGTTCGCTGGCGGGAGAGGTTTTGACATTCAGTACTTC.

This chain connects TRBV6-5 to TRBJ2-1, with 8 positions matching TRBD1. This CDR3 comprises 15 residues. After removal of 0 bases from V and 6 bases from J, the junction contained 4 bases not matched to a gene. Germline V CDR1 and CDR2: MNHEY, SVGAGI. CDR3 amino acids: CASSYSRTGSNEQFF. CDR3 coding DNA: TGTGCCAGCAGTTACTCTAGGACAGGGTCCAATGAGCAGTTCTTC.

The chain uses TRBV5-4 and TRBJ1-4, with 9 bases fitting TRBD1. With V trimmed by 4 bases and J by 5 bases, 6 bases remained unmatched. The CDR3 is 15 residues long. Germline CDR1 reads SGHNT; CDR2 reads YYREEE (reference sequence). The CDR3 DNA is TGTGCCAGCAGCATCCGGGACAGGGAGAATGAAAAACTGTTTTTT. Translation: CASSIRDRENEKLFF. The entire variable domain, with the rest obtained from reference TRBV5-4 and TRBJ1-4, is as follows: ETGVTQSPTHLIKTRGQQVTLRCSSQSGHNTVSWYQQALGQGPQFIFQYYREEENGRGNFPPRFSGLQFPNYSSELNVNALELDDSALYLCASSIRDRENEKLFFGSGTQLSVL.

V is TRBV6-4 and J is TRBJ2-5; 10 nucleotides line up with TRBD1. The J call may be wrong; the DNA end is better matched by TRBJ2-7. Germline CDR1 MRHNA, CDR2 SNTAGT. The CDR3 totals 12 residues. Here the CDR3 DNA reads TGTGCCAGCAGGACAGGGGGCCACGAGCAGTACTTC. It translates to CASRTGGHEQYF.

CDR3 DNA: TGTGCCAGCAGTTCAGGAGGACTTGGACACACCGGGGAGCTGTTTTTT. It encodes CASSSGGLGHTGELFF. V and J are TRBV6-5 and TRBJ2-2, with D perhaps matching TRBD2 (5 bases). CDR3 length: 16 residues. Germline CDR1 is MNHEY and CDR2 is SVGAGI. V dropped 4 bases and J dropped 3 bases, with 15 bases sitting between them.